This TCR beta chain was identified during a study of T cell responses to AZD1222 COVID-19 vaccine. Looking at the study overall: Analysis merged second doses at about 4 or about 12 weeks. The study, taken as a whole, reports: There were repertoire samples only from the period after the peak T cell response. Spike as a whole was targeted by vaccine-associated CD4 TCRs, dominant at 160-218 and 743-854. Donors, mostly white British, included more females; clonal diversity was possibly underestimated.

A word on this clone: What it binds is unknown.

Per the germline V gene, CDR1 is MGHRA and CDR2 is YSYEKL. With 3 bases removed from V and 7 bases from J, the gap between germline ends came to 12 bases. CDR3 length equals 14 residues. Measured with immunoSEQ multiplex PCR; TCRdb has only the in-frame clones, and not every one. In the table there are 90,000 to 150,000 clones, about 87% of which are singletons. The chain is built from TRBV4-1 and TRBJ1-4; a possible D gene is TRBD1 (5 bases). The clonotype comes from an adult in good health. The sample here was peripheral blood, taken on day 0 of AZD1222 vaccination. Here the CDR3 reads CASSQRQGGEKLFF. The CDR3 nucleotides read TGCGCCAGCAGCCAGCGGCAGGGAGGTGAAAAACTGTTTTTT.